This T cell receptor beta chain was identified in a study of T cell responses to AZD1222 COVID-19 vaccine (TCRdb year 2021). Study-level background: A total of just over 230 trial participants underwent TCR sequencing, of whom approximately 210 received two doses of AZD1222 and about 26 received two doses of the MenACWY control vaccine. Enrollment into the trials was organized by age into subgroups of 18-55, 56-69 and 70-plus years, and those subgroups contained about 160, 30 and 59 TCR-sequenced participants, respectively. Study-wide conclusions, independent of this receptor: Vaccine-associated CD4 TCRs spanned the whole spike protein, with dominant responses in regions 160-218 and 743-854. Reportedly, almost half of the unique spike-specific TCRs recognized epitopes lying outside the regions that are mutated in the B.1.351 and B.1.1.7 variants. Because no day 14 peak-response samples were available, repertoires were characterized only after the peak T cell response. Conclusions about previously exposed vaccinees were limited because only a handful of AZD1222 recipients were SARS-CoV-2 seropositive at baseline. In the small 56-69-year group, the increase in depth fell short of significance, most likely because of low power. After two AZD1222 doses, both the breadth and the depth of spike-specific TCRs were significantly higher than at day 0 and than in MenACWY recipients. Participants were mostly white British and included more females than males, and it was suggested by the authors that clonal diversity may have been underestimated.

Sample time point, as interpreted from the label and publication: about 28 days (+/-7) after the second vaccine dose. AZD1222 recipients given second doses at about 4 weeks or at about 12 weeks were pooled, since spike-specific TCR depth and breadth were not found to differ between the two schedules. The vaccinee samples were drawn from two UK trials, COV001 and COV002, one of which was a single-blind randomized controlled phase 2/3 trial testing AZD1222 (ChAdOx1 nCoV-19) in healthy adults. For TCRbeta chain sequencing, PBMC samples were collected from trial participants at day 0 and at day 28 after the second dose. The CDR3 regions of human TCRbeta chains were subjected to immunosequencing. The authors' pipeline ran thus. Repertoire TCRs were checked for matches against a reference library of SARS-CoV-2-specific TCRs that had been generated using the MIRA antigen-specificity platform. Breadth was defined as the fraction of unique TCRs that were SARS-CoV-2-associated. Depth was defined as the fraction of total T cells that were SARS-CoV-2-associated. Each spike-specific TCR was assigned to its reactive spike region and to a CD4 or CD8 class using the MIRA data. Log10-transformed breadth and depth values were compared by one-way ANOVA with Sidak's multiple comparisons tests. Here the immuneACCESS table is served through TCRdb, limited to in-frame sequences with V and J called. Missing clones are a known gap in these copies; in checked studies unresolved V genes cover under half, and the rest lacks a known reason. V and J calls plus clone size are reproduced from that table; the DNA served to infer D and trimming. Within this sample are approximately 93,000 clones, with approximately 90% of them counted one time only. Roughly 5% of the sample is taken by the ten largest.

The count of this clone is one. It has no known antigen specificity. There are no base qualities to consult, and no much larger clone falls within one base. The clonotype was recovered from an adult who received the AZD1222 COVID-19 vaccine. Sample: peripheral blood, taken 28 days after the second AZD1222 dose.

The encoded CDR3 is CASSQDEGGSDRENTEAFF. The DNA sequence reads TGCGCCAGCAGCCAAGATGAAGGGGGATCGGACAGGGAGAACACTGAAGCTTTCTTT. In this chain, TRBV4-1 is recombined with TRBJ1-1, with TRBD1 identical over 8 junction bases. Including cysteine and phenylalanine, the CDR3 has 19 amino acids. The DNA shown is the 57-base CDR3, in frame from base 1. V is pruned by 0 bases and J by 1 base, leaving 13 bases of the junction without a gene match. The germline V gene specifies MGHRA as CDR1 and YSYEKL as CDR2.